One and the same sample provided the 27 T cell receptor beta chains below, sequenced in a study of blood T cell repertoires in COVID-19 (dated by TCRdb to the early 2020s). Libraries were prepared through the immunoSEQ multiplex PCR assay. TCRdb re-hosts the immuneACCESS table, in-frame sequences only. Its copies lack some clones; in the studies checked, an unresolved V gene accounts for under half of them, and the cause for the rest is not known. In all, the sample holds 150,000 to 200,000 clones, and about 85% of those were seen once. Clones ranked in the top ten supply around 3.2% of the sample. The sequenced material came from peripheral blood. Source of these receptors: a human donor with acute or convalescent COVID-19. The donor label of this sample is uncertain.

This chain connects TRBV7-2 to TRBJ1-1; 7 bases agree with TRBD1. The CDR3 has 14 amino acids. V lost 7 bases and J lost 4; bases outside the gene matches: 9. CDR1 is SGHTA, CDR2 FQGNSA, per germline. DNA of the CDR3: TGTGCCAGCACCGTACAGGGGTGGAGCACTGAAGCTTTCTTT. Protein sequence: CASTVQGWSTEAFF.

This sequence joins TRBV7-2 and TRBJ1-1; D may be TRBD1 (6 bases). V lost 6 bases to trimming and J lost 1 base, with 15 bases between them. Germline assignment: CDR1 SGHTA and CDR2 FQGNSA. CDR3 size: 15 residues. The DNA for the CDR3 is TGTGCCAGCAGTTCTGGGGGACATAAGAACACTGAAGCTTTCTTT. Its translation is CASSSGGHKNTEAFF.

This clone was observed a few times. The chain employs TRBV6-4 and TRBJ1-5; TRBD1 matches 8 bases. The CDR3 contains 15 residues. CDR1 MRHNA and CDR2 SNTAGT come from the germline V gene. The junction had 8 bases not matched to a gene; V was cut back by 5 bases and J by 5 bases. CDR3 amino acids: CASSLGQGQHQPQHF. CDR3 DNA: TGTGCCAGCAGTCTTGGACAGGGACAGCATCAGCCCCAGCATTTT.

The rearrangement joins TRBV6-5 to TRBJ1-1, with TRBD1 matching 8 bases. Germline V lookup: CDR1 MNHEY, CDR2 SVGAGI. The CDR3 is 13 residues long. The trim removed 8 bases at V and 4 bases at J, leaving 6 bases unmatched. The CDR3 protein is CASFGRGRTEAFF. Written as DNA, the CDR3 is TGTGCCAGCTTCGGCAGGGGGCGCACTGAAGCTTTCTTT.

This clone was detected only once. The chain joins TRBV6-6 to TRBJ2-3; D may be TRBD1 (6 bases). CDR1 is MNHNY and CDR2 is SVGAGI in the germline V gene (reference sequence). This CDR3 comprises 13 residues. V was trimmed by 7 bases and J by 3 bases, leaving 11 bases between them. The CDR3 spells CASMQGGTDTQYF. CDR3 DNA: TGTGCCAGCATGCAAGGGGGTACAGATACGCAGTATTTT.

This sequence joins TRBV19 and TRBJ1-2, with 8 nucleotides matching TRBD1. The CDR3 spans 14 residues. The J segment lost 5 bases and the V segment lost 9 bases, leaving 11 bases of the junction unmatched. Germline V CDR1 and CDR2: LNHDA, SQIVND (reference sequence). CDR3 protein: CASGQGTVGYGYTF. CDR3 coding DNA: TGTGCCAGCGGACAGGGCACGGTTGGGTATGGCTACACCTTC. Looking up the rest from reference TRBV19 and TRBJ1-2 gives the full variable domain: DGGITQSPKYLFRKEGQNVTLSCEQNLNHDAMYWYRQDPGQGLRLIYYSQIVNDFQKGDIAEGYSVSREKKESFPLTVTSAQKNPTAFYLCASGQGTVGYGYTFGSGTRLTVV.

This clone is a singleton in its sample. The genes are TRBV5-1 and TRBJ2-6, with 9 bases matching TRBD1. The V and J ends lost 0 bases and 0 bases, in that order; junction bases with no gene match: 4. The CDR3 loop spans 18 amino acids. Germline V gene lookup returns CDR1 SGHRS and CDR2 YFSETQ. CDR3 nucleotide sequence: TGCGCCAGCAGCTTGGGGACAGGGGCTAGCTCTGGGGCCAACGTCCTGACTTTC. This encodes CASSLGTGASSGANVLTF.

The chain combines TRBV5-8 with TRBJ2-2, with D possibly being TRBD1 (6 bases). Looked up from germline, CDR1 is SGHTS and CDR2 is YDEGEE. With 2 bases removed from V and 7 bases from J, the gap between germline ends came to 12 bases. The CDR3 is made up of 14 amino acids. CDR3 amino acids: CASSLPQGYGELFF. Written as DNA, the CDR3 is TGTGCCAGCAGCTTACCACAGGGTTACGGGGAGCTGTTTTTT.

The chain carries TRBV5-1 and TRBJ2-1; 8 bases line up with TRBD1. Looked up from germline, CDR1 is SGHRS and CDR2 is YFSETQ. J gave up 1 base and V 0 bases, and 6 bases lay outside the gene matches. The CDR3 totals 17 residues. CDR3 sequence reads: CASSLGSGTGSYNEQFF. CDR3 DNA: TGCGCCAGCAGCTTGGGAAGTGGGACAGGATCCTACAATGAGCAGTTCTTC.

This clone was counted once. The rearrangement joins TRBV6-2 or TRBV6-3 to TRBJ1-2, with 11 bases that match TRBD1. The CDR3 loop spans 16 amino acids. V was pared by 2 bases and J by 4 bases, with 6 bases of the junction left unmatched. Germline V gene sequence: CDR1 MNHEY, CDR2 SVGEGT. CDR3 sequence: CASSYLDRGQSYGYTF. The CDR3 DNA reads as TGTGCCAGCAGTTACCTGGACAGGGGGCAGAGCTATGGCTACACCTTC.

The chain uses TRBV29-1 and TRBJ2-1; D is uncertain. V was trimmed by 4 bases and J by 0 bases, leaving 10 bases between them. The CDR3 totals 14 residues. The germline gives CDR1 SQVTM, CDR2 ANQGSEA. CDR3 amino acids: CSVAGSSSYNEQFF. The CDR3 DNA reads TGCAGCGTTGCGGGTTCGAGCTCCTACAATGAGCAGTTCTTC.

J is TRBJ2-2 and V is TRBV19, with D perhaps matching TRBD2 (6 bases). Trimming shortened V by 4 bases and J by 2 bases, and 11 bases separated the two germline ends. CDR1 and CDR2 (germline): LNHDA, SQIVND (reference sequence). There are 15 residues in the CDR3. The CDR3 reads CASSTRDSNTGELFF. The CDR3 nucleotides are TGTGCCAGTAGTACCCGGGACTCCAACACCGGGGAGCTGTTTTTT.

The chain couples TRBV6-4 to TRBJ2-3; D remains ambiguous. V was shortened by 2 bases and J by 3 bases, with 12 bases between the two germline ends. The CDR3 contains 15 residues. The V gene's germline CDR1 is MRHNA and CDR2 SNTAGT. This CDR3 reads CASSDHHVQTDTQYF. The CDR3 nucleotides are TGTGCCAGCAGTGACCATCACGTACAGACAGATACGCAGTATTTT.

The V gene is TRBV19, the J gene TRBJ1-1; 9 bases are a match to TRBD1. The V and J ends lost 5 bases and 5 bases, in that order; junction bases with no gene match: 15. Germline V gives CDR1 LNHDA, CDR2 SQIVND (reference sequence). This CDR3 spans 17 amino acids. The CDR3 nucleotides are TGTGCCAGTAGTTCTCCAGGGGGACAGGGAGGATATACTGAAGCTTTCTTT. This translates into CASSSPGGQGGYTEAFF. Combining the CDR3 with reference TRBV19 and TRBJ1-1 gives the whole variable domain DGGITQSPKYLFRKEGQNVTLSCEQNLNHDAMYWYRQDPGQGLRLIYYSQIVNDFQKGDIAEGYSVSREKKESFPLTVTSAQKNPTAFYLCASSSPGGQGGYTEAFFGQGTRLTVV.

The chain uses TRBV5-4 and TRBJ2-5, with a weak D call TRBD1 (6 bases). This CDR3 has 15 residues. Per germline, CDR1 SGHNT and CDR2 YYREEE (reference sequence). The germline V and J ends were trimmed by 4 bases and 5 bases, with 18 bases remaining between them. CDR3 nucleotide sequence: TGTGCCAGCAGCCCCCGAGGGGGTAGGCAGGAGACCCAGTACTTC. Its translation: CASSPRGGRQETQYF.

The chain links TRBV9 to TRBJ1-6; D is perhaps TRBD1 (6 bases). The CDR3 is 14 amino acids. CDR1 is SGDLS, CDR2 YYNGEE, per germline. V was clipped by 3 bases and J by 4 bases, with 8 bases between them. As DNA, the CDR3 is TGTGCCAGCAGCGGAGGACAGTATAATTCACCCCTCCACTTT. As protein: CASSGGQYNSPLHF.

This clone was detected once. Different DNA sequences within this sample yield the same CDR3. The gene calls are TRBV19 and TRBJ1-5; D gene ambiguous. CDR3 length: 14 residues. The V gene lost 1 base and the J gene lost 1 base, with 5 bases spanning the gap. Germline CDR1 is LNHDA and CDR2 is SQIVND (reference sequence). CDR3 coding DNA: TGTGCCAGTAGTATAGCAGGAAGCAATCAGCCCCAGCATTTT. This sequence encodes CASSIAGSNQPQHF. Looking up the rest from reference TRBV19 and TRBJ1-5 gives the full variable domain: DGGITQSPKYLFRKEGQNVTLSCEQNLNHDAMYWYRQDPGQGLRLIYYSQIVNDFQKGDIAEGYSVSREKKESFPLTVTSAQKNPTAFYLCASSIAGSNQPQHFGDGTRLSIL.

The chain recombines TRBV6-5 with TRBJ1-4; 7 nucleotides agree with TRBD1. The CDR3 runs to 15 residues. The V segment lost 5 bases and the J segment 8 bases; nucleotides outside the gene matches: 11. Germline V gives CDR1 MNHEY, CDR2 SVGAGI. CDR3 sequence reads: CASSPRQGYREKLFF. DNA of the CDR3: TGTGCCAGCAGTCCTCGACAGGGCTATCGGGAAAAACTGTTTTTT.

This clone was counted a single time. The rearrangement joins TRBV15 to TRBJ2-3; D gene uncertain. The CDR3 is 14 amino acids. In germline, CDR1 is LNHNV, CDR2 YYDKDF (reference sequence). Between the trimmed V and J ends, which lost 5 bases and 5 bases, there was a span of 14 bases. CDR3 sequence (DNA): TGTGCCACCAGCGGCGCCCAGGCGAAAGATACGCAGTATTTT. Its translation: CATSGAQAKDTQYF.

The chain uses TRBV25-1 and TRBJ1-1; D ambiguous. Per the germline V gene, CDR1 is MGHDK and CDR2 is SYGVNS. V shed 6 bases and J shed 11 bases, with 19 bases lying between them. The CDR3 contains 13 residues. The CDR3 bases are TGTGCCAGCAGGGACTGGGCAGGCCAGAATGCTTTCTTT. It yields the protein CASRDWAGQNAFF.

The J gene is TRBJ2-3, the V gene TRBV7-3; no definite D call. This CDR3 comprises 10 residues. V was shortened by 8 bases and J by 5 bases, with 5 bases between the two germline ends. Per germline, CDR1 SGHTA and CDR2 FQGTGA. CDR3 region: CASGLDTQYF. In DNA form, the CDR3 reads TGTGCCAGCGGCCTAGATACGCAGTATTTT. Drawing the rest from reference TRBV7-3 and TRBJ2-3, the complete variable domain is GAGVSQTPSNKVTEKGKYVELRCDPISGHTALYWYRQSLGQGPEFLIYFQGTGAADDSGLPNDRFFAVRPEGSVSTLKIQRTERGDSAVYLCASGLDTQYFGPGTRLTVL.

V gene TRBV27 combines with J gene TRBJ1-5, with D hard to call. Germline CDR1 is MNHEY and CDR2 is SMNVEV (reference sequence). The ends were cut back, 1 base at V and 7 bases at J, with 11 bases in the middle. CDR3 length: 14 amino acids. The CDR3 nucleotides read TGTGCCAGCAGTTTATTGCCAGGAAGGCAGCCCCAGCATTTT. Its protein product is CASSLLPGRQPQHF.

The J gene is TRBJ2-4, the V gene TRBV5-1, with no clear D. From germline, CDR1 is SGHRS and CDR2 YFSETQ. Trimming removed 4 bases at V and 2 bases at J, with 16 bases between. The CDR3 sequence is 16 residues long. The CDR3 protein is CASSGGAQLTKNIQYF. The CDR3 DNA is TGCGCCAGCAGCGGTGGTGCACAGCTAACCAAAAACATTCAGTACTTC.

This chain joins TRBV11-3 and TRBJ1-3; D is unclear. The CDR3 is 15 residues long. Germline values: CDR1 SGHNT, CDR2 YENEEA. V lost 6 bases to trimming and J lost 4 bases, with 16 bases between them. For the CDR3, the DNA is TGTGCCAGCAGTTTCGAGGGCCAGCCCGGAAACACCATATATTTT. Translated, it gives CASSFEGQPGNTIYF.

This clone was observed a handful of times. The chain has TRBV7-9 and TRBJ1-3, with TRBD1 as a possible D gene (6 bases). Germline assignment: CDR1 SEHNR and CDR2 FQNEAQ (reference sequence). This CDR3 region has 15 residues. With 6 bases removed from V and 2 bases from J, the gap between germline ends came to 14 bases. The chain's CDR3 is CASRLGGLAGNTIYF. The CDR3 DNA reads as TGTGCCAGCAGGCTCGGGGGGCTTGCTGGAAACACCATATATTTT.

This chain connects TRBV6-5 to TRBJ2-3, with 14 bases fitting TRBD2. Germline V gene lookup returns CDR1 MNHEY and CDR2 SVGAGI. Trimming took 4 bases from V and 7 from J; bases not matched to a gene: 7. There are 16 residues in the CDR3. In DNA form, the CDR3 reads TGTGCCAGCAGTTCCGGACTAGCGGGGGGCCGGAATACGCAGTATTTT. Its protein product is CASSSGLAGGRNTQYF.

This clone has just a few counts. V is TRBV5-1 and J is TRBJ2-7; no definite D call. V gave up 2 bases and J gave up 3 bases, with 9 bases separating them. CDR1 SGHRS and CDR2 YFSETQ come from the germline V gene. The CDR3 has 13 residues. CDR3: CASSFFYGYEQYF. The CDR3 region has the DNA TGCGCCAGCAGCTTCTTTTACGGCTACGAGCAGTACTTC.